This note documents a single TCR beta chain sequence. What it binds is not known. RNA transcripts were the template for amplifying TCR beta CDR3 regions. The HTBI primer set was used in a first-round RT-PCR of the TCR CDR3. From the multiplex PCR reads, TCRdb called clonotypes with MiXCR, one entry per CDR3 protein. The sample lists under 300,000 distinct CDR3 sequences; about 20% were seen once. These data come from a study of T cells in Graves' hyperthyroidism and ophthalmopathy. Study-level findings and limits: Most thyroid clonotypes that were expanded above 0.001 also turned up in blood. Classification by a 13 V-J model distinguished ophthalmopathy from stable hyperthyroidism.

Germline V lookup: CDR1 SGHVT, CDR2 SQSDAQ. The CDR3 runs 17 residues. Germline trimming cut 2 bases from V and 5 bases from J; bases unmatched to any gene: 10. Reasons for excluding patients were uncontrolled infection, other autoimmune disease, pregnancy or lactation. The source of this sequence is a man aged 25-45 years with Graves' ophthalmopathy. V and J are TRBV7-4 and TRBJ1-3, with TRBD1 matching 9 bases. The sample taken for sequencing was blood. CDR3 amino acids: CASSLPDRGAPRNTIYF. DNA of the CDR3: TGTGCCAGCAGCTTACCCGACAGGGGGGCGCCTCGAAACACCATATATTTT.